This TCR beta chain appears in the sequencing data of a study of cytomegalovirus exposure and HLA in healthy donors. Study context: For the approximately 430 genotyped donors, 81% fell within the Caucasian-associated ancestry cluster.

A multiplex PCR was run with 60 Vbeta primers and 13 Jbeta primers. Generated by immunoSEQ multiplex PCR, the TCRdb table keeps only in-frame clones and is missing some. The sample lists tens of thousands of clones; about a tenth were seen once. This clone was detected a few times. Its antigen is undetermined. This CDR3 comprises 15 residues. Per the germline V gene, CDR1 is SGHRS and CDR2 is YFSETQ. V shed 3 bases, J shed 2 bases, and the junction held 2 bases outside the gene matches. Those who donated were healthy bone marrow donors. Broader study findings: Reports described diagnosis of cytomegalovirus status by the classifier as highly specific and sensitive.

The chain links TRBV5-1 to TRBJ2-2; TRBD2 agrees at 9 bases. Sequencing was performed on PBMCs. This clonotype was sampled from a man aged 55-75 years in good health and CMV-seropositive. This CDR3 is CASSSGLANTGELFF. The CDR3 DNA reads TGCGCCAGCAGCTCGGGACTAGCAAACACCGGGGAGCTGTTTTTT.